This passage covers 7 T cell receptor beta chains from one sample sequenced in a study of response to subunit inactivated influenza vaccine. Using its own MiXCR run on the RT-PCR reads, TCRdb lists one record per CDR3 protein. The data hold 630,000 or so distinct CDR3 sequences, with less than 20% observed a single time. This sample comprised PBMCs from blood, obtained 12 days after vaccination. The receptor source for this set is a man aged 45 to 65 who received an inactivated influenza vaccine.

This clonotype appeared many times. This chain connects TRBV12-3 or TRBV12-4 to TRBJ2-3; 8 nucleotides line up with TRBD1. The CDR3 has 16 residues. Germline trimming cut 5 bases from V and 5 bases from J; bases unmatched to any gene: 12. The CDR3 DNA sequence: TGTGCCAGCAGTCGATACCGGGACAGGAGGGAAGATACGCAGTATTTT. It codes for CASSRYRDRREDTQYF.

In DNA form, the CDR3 reads TGTGCCATCAACGGGTACCTGGAAGAGACCCAGTACTTC. As protein: CAINGYLEETQYF. The chain combines TRBV10-3 with TRBJ2-5, with unresolved D. Trimming stripped 7 bases from V and 3 bases from J, with 12 bases between. The CDR3 spans 13 residues. Germline V gene lookup returns CDR1 ENHRY and CDR2 SYGVKD.

This clonotype has a handful of counts. The rearrangement uses TRBV6-1 and TRBJ2-1, with D perhaps TRBD1 or TRBD2 (7 bases each). From germline, CDR1 is MNHNS and CDR2 SASEGT. V lost 7 bases and J lost 8, with 15 bases in between. There are 13 residues in the CDR3. The CDR3 DNA reads as TGTGCCAGCAACCTACAGGGGAGGGATGAGCAGTTCTTC. Translating gives CASNLQGRDEQFF.

Only a few counts were recorded for this clonotype. The chain carries TRBV7-2 and TRBJ1-4, with no clear D. V lost 2 bases and J 1 base, leaving 8 bases between the germline ends. The CDR3 has 15 residues. Germline values: CDR1 SGHTA, CDR2 FQGNSA. CDR3 bases: TGTGCCAGCAGCTTATTTGGGCAAACTAATGAAAAACTGTTTTTT. Translation: CASSLFGQTNEKLFF.

The chain couples TRBV6-2 or TRBV6-3 to TRBJ2-1; 15 bases align to TRBD2. The V gene end was trimmed by 6 bases and the J gene end by 10 bases; junction bases not matched to a gene: 16. CDR3 length: 18 amino acids. The germline V gene has CDR1 MNHEY and CDR2 SVGEGT. Written as DNA, the CDR3 is TGTGCCAGCAGCGGACTAGCGGGAGGGCCCTCGAAGGGGGGGGAGCAGTTCTTC. This gives the protein CASSGLAGGPSKGGEQFF.

There are many counts of this clonotype. This chain links TRBV24-1 with TRBJ2-5; 9 positions agree with TRBD1. CDR1 is KGHDR and CDR2 is SFDVKD in the germline V gene. This CDR3 is 19 amino acids long. The V gene end was trimmed by 2 bases and the J gene end by 1 base; junction bases not matched to a gene: 13. In DNA form, the CDR3 reads TGTGCCACCAGTGATTCTTGGGGACAGGGTGTTGGAGGCCAAGAGACCCAGTACTTC. Translating gives CATSDSWGQGVGGQETQYF.

This clonotype was counted only a few times. The chain links TRBV28 to TRBJ1-5; the D gene is possibly TRBD1 (6 bases). This CDR3 region has 15 residues. From germline, CDR1 is MDHEN and CDR2 SYDVKM. Trimming took off 5 bases at V and 1 base at J, with 12 bases between the two ends. The CDR3 bases are TGTGCCAGCAGTCGACAGGTGTCAAGCAATCAGCCCCAGCATTTT. It specifies CASSRQVSSNQPQHF.